This TCR beta chain was identified in a study of OX40 agonist ivuxolimab in advanced cancers. Study information: The patients got ivuxolimab, which is an agonistic anti-OX40 (CD134) antibody.

The CDR3 is 12 residues long. The germline V gene has CDR1 MNHEY and CDR2 SVGAGI. Trimming left V 7 bases short and J 1 base short, with 7 bases between. Study-level results: Low levels of normalized T-cell clonal expansion also appeared in some nonresponders. Antigens targeted by the expanded peripheral T cells were not determined. CD8+ T cells showed, on average, more clonal expansion than CD4+ cells.

To note about this clone: The antigen is not known.

Measured with immunoSEQ multiplex PCR; TCRdb has only the in-frame clones, and not every one. The sample carries approximately 75,000 clones, roughly 90% recorded once. This sample comprised CD4+ or CD8+ T cells sorted from blood, obtained in a trial of the OX40 agonist ivuxolimab. The chain combines TRBV6-5 with TRBJ1-1; D uncertain. This clonotype was sampled from an adult with an advanced solid tumor such as melanoma, head and neck, liver or kidney cancer. The CDR3 DNA reads TGTGCCAGCACAGGCAAGAACACTGAAGCTTTCTTT. Its protein is CASTGKNTEAFF.